Included here is one TCR beta chain sequence, with context. CDR1 is GTSNPN, CDR2 SVGIG, per germline (reference sequence). The length of the CDR3 is 13 residues. The V end lost 8 bases, the J end lost 0 bases, and 13 bases lay between the germline ends. Original analysis: Amplification with reference gene primers provided the estimates of nucleated cell counts. Produced via immunoSEQ multiplex PCR; TCRdb's table is partial and in-frame only. V and J calls and clone size are those listed in that table; D and trimming were worked out from the DNA. The sample holds around 300,000 clones, around nine tenths seen once. The data were taken from a study of blood T cell repertoires in COVID-19.

The chain has TRBV30 and TRBJ1-2; maybe TRBD1 (5 bases). What was sequenced was peripheral blood. This TCR was sampled from a man aged 45-60 years with acute or convalescent COVID-19. CDR3 loop: CAGGTLANYGYTF. In DNA form, the CDR3 reads TGTGCCGGGGGGACGCTAGCTAACTATGGCTACACCTTC.